This T cell receptor beta chain was identified during a study of blood T cells in healthy people across ages. Findings of the study overall: A greater number of naive CD4+ cells and higher diversity distinguished long-lived donors from aged donors.

The second PCR ran roughly 6 to 11 cycles with a sample-barcoded 5' primer and J-beta primers. Every cDNA molecule bore a tag from a template-switch adaptor containing 12 random nucleotides. One entry per CDR3 protein, called by TCRdb with MiXCR from the 5' RACE reads. The table includes more than 650,000 distinct CDR3 sequences, roughly 26% detected once. Trimming took 6 bases from V and 2 from J, leaving 10 bases between them. The CDR3 sequence is 13 residues long. CDR1 and CDR2 (germline): KGHSH, LQKENI. As to this clonotype: What it binds is unknown.

The same specimen was also included in a second study, on T cells of mothers and their children. From that report: Amplification in the second PCR used the M1S primer, which added sample barcodes and 2-4 random nucleotides. Each mother yielded more than 8 million TCR beta CDR3 reads. Each child yielded some 3 million reads.

This chain joins TRBV18 and TRBJ2-5; D is perhaps TRBD1 (6 bases). The source material was blood. The sequence was obtained from a boy younger than 18 in good health. CDR3 bases: TGTGCCAGCTCGGACAGCGTTCAAGAGACCCAGTACTTC. Protein sequence: CASSDSVQETQYF.